This T cell receptor (beta chain) was identified during a study of shared T cell receptors in the human thymus. The ends were cut back, 4 bases at V and 6 bases at J, with 19 bases in the middle. The CDR3 has 16 residues. CDR1 SGHRS and CDR2 YFSETQ come from the germline V gene. This table comes from immunoSEQ multiplex PCR, and its TCRdb copy is limited to in-frame clones, with some not included. Among roughly 660,000 clones listed, more than 75% were seen once. A further study also used this sample, focusing on human thymus T cells. That report notes: Donation came from healthy Finnish infants having corrective surgery for congenital heart defects. Thymic tissue was derived from resections collected during corrective heart surgery. The authors found apparently biased V and J gene usage in thymic and blood repertoires. Unrelated people showed highly overlapping thymic repertoires, related research reported.

The genes are TRBV5-1 and TRBJ2-2; weak D call: TRBD1 (7 bases). What was sequenced was thymocytes. The receptor was isolated from a boy in the first two years of life with a congenital heart defect. The CDR3 nucleotides read TGCGCCAGCAGCCCCAAGGTAACAGGGGAGGCCGGGGAGCTGTTTTTT. Its translation is CASSPKVTGEAGELFF.